This T cell receptor (beta chain) was sequenced in a study of blood T cell repertoires in COVID-19. Libraries were prepared by immunoSEQ multiplex PCR; TCRdb keeps only in-frame clonotypes and omits some of them. The data show more than 250,000 clones, roughly 80% seen once. The CDR3 has 13 residues. Germline lookup yields CDR1 MDHEN and CDR2 SYDVKM. V was cut by 8 bases and J by 8 bases, with 18 bases left in between. The study assigned cohorts using participant-reported clinical history. Up to 2 weeks before entering the study, exposed participants had met a COVID-19 case. The rearrangement uses TRBV28 and TRBJ1-2; the D gene is possibly TRBD1 (5 bases). Sequencing was performed on PBMCs or T cells enriched from blood (not recorded which). This clonotype originated in a man between 35 and 55 years old who had been exposed to COVID-19. CDR3: CASLAGRPRGYTF. Written as DNA, the CDR3 is TGTGCCAGCTTGGCGGGGCGCCCTAGGGGCTACACCTTC.